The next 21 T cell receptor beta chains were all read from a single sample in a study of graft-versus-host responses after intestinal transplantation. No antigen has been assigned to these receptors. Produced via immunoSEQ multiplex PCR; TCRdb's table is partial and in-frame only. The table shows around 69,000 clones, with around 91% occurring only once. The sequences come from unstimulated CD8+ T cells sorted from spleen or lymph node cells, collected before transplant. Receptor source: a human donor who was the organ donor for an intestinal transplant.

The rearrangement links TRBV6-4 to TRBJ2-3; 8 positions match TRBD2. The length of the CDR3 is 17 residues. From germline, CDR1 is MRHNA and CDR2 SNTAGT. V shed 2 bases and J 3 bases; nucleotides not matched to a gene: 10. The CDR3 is CASSDIPGGAGTDTQYF. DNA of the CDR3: TGTGCCAGCAGTGACATTCCCGGGGGGGCCGGAACAGATACGCAGTATTTT.

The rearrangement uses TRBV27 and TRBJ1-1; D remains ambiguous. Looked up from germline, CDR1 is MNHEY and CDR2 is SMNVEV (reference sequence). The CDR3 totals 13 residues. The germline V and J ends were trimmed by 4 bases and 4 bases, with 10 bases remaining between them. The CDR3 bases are TGTGCCAGCAGTTCCCGACTGGGCACTGAAGCTTTCTTT. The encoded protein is CASSSRLGTEAFF.

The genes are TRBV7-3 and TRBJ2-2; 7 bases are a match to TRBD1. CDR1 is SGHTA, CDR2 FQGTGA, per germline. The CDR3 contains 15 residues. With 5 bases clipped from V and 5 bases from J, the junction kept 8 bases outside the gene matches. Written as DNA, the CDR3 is TGTGCCAGCAGCCACGGGACAGTTGGTACCGGGGAGCTGTTTTTT. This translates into CASSHGTVGTGELFF.

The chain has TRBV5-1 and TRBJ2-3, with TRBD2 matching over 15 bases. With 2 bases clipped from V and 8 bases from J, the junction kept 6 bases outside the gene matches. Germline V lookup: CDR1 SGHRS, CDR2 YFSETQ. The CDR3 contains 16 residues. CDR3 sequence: CASSFRTSGGEATQYF. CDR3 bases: TGCGCCAGCAGCTTTAGGACTAGCGGGGGGGAGGCTACGCAGTATTTT.

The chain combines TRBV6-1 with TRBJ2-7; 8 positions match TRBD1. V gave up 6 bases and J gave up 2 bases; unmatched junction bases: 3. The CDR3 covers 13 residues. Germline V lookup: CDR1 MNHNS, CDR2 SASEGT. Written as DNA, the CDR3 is TGTGCCAGCAGGGACAGGGTAACCTACGAGCAGTACGTC. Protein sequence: CASRDRVTYEQYV.

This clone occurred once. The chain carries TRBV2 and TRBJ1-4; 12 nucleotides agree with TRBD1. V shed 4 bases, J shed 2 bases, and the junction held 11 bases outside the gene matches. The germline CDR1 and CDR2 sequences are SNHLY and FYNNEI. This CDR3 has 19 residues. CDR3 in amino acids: CASSGLGTGGRLTNEKLFF. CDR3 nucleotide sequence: TGTGCCAGCAGTGGCCTTGGGACAGGGGGCCGGTTGACTAATGAAAAACTGTTTTTT. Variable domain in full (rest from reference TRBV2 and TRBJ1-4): EPEVTQTPSHQVTQMGQEVILRCVPISNHLYFYWYRQILGQKVEFLVSFYNNEISEKSEIFDDQFSVERPDGSNFTLKIRSTKLEDSAMYFCASSGLGTGGRLTNEKLFFGSGTQLSVL.

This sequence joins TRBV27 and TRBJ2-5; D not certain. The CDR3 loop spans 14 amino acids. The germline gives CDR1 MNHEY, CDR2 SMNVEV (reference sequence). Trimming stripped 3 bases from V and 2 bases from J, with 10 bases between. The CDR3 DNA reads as TGTGCCAGCAGTTTTTCTTCCGGGCAAGAGACCCAGTACTTC. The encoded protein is CASSFSSGQETQYF.

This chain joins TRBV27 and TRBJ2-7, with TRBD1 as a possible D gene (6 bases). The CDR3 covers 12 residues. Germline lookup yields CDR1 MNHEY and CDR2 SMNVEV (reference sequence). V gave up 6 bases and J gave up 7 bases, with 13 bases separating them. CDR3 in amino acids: CASRGHSLEQYV. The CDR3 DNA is TGTGCCAGCAGGGGACATTCATTAGAGCAGTACGTC.

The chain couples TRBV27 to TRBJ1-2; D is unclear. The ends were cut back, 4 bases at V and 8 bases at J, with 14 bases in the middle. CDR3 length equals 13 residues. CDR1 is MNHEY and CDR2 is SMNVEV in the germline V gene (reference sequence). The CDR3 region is CASSSSGGRGYTF. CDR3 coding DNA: TGTGCCAGCAGTTCTAGCGGTGGACGAGGCTACACCTTC.

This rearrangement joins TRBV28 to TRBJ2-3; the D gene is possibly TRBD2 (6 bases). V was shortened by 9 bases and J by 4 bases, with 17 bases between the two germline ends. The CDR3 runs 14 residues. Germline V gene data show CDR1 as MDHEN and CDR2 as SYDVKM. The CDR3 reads CASRDSGSPDTQYF. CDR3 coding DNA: TGTGCCAGTAGGGACTCCGGGAGCCCAGATACGCAGTATTTT.

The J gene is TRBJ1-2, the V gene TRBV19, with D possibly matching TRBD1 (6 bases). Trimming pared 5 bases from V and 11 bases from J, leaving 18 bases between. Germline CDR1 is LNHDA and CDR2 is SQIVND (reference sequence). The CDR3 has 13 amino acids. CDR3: CASSVNLGQTYTF. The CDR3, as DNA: TGTGCCAGTAGTGTTAACCTGGGACAAACTTACACCTTC.

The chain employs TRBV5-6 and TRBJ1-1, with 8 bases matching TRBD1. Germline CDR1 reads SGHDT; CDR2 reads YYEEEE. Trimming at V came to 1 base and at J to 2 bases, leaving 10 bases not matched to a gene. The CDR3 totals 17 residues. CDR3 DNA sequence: TGTGCCAGCAGCTTGACGTGGAGGGACAGGTCCAACACTGAAGCTTTCTTT. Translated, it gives CASSLTWRDRSNTEAFF.

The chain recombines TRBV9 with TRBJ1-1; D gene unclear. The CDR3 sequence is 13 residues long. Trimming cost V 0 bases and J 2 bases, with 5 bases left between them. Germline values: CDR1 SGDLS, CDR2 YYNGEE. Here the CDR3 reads CASSVGHNTEAFF. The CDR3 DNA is TGTGCCAGCAGCGTAGGTCATAACACTGAAGCTTTCTTT.

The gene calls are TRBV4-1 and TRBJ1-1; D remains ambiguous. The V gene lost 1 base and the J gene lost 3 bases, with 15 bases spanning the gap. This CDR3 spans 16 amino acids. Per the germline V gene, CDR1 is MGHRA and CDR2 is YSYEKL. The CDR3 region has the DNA TGCGCCAGCAGCCAAGCTCGAGGGTCGGTCGACACTGAAGCTTTCTTT. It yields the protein CASSQARGSVDTEAFF.

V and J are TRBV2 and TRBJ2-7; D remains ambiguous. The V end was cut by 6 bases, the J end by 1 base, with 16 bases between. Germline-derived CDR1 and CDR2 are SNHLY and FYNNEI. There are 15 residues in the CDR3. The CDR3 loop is CASSASSGLSYEQYV. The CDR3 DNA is TGTGCCAGCAGCGCCAGTTCAGGTCTATCCTACGAGCAGTACGTC.

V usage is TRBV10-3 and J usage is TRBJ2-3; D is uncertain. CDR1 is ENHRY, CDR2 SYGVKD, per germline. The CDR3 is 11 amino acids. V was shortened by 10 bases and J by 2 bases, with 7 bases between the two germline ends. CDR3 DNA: TGTGCCACTCTATTCACAGATACGCAGTATTTT. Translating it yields CATLFTDTQYF.

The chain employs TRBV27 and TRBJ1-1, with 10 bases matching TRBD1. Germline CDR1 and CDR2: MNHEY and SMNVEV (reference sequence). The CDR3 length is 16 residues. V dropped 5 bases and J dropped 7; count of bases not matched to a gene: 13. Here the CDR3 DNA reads TGTGCCAGCAGTCTAATTACGACAGGGGGCGTCATTGAAGCTTTCTTT. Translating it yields CASSLITTGGVIEAFF.

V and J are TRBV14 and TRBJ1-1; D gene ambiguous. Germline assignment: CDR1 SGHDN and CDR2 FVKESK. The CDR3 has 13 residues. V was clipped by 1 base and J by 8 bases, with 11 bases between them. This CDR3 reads CASSQVGEEEAFF. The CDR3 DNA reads TGTGCCAGCAGCCAAGTTGGTGAGGAGGAAGCTTTCTTT.

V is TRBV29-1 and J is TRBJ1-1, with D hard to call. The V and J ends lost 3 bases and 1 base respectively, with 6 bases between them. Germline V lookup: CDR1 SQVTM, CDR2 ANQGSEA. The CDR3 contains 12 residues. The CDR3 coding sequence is TGCAGCGTTGACAATTCGAACACTGAAGCTTTCTTT. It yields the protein CSVDNSNTEAFF.

CDR3 coding DNA: TGTGCCAGCAGCCAGAACCAGGGAGGCTATGGCTACACCTTC. This translates into CASSQNQGGYGYTF. V usage is TRBV14 and J usage is TRBJ1-2; possible D gene TRBD1, 5 bases. Trimming took off 3 bases at V and 4 bases at J, with 12 bases between the two ends. CDR3 length: 14 residues. In germline, CDR1 is SGHDN, CDR2 FVKESK.

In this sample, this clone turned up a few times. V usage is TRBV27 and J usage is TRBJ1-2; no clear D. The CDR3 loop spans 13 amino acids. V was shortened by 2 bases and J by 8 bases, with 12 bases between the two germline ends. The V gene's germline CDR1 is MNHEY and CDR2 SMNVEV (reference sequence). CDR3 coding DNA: TGTGCCAGCAGTTTAAGGCTTCGGGAGGGCTACACCTTC. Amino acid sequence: CASSLRLREGYTF.